This T cell receptor beta chain was recovered during a study of cytomegalovirus exposure and HLA in healthy donors. The PCR had 60 Vbeta and 13 Jbeta primers. Using immunoSEQ multiplex PCR, the repertoire was profiled, and TCRdb retains in-frame clones only, with some absent. The sample has under 250,000 clones; roughly 78% are singletons. Overall study results and limits: In a later analysis, DRB1 alleles had the most associated TCRs; HLA-C alleles the fewest.

V shed 5 bases and J 7 bases; nucleotides not matched to a gene: 10. Germline CDR1 reads SNHLY; CDR2 reads FYNNEI. This CDR3 comprises 14 residues. This clone was counted a few times. What it recognizes is unknown. The chain is built from TRBV2 and TRBJ1-1; 7 bases agree with TRBD1. The receptor comes from a boy aged 5-17 years in good health and CMV-seronegative. Input material: PBMCs. The CDR3 nucleotides read TGTGCCAGCAGTCCGCGGACAGGTCGGGTTGAAGCTTTCTTT. Amino acid sequence: CASSPRTGRVEAFF.